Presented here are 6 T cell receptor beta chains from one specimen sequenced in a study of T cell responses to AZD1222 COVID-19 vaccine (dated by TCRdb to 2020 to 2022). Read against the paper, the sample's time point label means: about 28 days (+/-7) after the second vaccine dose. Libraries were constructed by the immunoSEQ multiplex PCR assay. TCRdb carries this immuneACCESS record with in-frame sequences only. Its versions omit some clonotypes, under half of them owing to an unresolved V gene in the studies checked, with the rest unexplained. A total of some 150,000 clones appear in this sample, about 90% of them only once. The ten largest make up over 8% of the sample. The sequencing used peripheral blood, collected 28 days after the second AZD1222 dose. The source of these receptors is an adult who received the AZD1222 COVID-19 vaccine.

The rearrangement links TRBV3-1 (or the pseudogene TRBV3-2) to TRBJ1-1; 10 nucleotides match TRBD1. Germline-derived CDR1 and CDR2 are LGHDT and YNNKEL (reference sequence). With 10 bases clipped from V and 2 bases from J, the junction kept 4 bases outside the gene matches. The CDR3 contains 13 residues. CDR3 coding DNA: TGTGCCATATCGACAGGGGGCAACACTGAAGCTTTCTTT. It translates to CAISTGGNTEAFF.

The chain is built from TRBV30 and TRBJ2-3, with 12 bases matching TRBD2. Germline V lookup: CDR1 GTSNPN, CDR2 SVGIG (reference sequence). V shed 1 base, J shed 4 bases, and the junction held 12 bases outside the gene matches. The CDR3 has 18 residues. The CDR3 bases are TGTGCCTGGAGTGACTCCACGCTAGCGGGAGGGCCCCCAGATACGCAGTATTTT. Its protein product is CAWSDSTLAGGPPDTQYF.

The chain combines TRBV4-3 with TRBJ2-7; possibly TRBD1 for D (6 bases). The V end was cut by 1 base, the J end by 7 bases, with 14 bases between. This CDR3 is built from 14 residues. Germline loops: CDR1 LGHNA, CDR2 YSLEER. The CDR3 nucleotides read TGCGCCAGCAGCCAAGGGGTGGGGGCTGGGGAGCAGTACTTC. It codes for CASSQGVGAGEQYF.

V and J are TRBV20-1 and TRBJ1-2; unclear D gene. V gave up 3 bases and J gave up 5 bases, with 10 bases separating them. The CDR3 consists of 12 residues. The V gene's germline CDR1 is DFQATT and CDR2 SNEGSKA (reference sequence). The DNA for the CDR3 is TGCAGTGCTAGTTTTGGACCTTATGGCTACACCTTC. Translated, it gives CSASFGPYGYTF.

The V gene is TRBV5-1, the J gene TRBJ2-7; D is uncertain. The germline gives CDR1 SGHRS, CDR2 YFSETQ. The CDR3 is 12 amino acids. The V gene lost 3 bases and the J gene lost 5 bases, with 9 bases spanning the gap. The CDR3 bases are TGCGCCAGCAGCTCCATGGGTAACGAGCAGTACTTC. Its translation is CASSSMGNEQYF.

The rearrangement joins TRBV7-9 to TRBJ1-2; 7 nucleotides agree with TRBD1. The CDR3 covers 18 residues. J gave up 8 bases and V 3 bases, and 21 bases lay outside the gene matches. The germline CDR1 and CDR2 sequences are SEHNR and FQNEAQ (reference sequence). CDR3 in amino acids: CASSFPGTVGATGEGYTF. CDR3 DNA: TGTGCCAGCAGCTTCCCGGGGACAGTCGGCGCCACCGGGGAAGGCTACACCTTC. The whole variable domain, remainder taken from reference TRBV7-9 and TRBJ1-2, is DTGVSQNPRHKITKRGQNVTFRCDPISEHNRLYWYRQTLGQGPEFLTYFQNEAQLEKSRLLSDRFSAERPKGSFSTLEIQRTEQGDSAMYLCASSFPGTVGATGEGYTFGSGTRLTVV.